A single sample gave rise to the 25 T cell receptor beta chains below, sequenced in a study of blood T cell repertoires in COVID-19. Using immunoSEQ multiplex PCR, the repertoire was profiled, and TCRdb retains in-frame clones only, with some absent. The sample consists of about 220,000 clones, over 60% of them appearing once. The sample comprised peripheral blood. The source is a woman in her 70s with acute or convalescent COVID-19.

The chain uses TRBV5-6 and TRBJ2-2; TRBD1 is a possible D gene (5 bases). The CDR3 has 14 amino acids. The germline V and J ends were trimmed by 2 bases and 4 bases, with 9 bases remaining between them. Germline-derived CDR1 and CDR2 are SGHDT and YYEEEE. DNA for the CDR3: TGTGCCAGCAGCTTACAGGATCGCACCGGGGAGCTGTTTTTT. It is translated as CASSLQDRTGELFF.

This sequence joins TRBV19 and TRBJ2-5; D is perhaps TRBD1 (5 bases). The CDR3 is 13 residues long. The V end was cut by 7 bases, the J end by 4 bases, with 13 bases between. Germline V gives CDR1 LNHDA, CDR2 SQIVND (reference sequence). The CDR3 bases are TGTGCCAGTACCTCATCCCAGGGAGAGACCCAGTACTTC. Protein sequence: CASTSSQGETQYF.

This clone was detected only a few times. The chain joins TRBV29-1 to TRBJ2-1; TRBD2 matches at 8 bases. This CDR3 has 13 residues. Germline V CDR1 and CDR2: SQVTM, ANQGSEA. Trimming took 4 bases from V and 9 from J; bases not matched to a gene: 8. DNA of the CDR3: TGCAGCGTTGGTCCTCGGGGGGGAGGTGAGCAGTTCTTC. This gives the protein CSVGPRGGGEQFF.

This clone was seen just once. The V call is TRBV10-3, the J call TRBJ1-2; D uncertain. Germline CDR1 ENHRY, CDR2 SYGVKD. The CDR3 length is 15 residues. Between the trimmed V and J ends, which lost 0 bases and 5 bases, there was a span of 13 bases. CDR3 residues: CAISESSGRPYGYTF. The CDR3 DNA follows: TGTGCCATCAGTGAGTCCAGCGGACGTCCATATGGCTACACCTTC.

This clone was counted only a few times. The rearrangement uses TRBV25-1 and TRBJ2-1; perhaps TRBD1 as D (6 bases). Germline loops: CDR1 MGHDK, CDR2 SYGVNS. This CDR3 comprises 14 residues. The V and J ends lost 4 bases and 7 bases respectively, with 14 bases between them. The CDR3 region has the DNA TGTGCCAGCAGTGGATACAGGGATGGGAATGAGCAGTTCTTC. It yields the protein CASSGYRDGNEQFF.

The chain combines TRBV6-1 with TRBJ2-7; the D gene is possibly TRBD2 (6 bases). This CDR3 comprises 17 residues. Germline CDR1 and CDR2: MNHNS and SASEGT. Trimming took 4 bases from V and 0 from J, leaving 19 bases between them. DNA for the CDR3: TGTGCCAGCAGTGTATTACTTTCGGGACTGGGCTCCTACGAGCAGTACTTC. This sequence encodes CASSVLLSGLGSYEQYF.

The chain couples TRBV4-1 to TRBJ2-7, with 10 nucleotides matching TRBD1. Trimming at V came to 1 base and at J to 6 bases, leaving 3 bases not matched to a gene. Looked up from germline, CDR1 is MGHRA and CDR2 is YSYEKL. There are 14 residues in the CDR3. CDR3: CASSQGQGAGEQYV. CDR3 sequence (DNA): TGCGCCAGCAGCCAAGGACAGGGGGCTGGCGAGCAGTACGTC.

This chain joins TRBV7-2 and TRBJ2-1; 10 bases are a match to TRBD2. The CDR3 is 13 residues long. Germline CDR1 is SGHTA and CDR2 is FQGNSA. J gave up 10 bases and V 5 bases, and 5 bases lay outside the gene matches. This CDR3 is CASSDLTSGEQFF. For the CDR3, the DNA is TGTGCCAGCAGCGACTTGACTAGCGGGGAGCAGTTCTTC. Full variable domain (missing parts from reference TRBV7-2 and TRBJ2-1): GAGVSQSPSNKVTEKGKDVELRCDPISGHTALYWYRQSLGQGLEFLIYFQGNSAPDKSGLPSDRFSAERTGGSVSTLTIQRTQQEDSAVYLCASSDLTSGEQFFGPGTRLTVL.

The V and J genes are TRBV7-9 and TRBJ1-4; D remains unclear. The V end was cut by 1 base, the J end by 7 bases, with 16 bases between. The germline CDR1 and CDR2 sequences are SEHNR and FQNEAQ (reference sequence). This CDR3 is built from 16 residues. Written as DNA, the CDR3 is TGTGCCAGCAGCTTAGGAGCCCGGGTGCGGGGTGAAAAACTGTTTTTT. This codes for CASSLGARVRGEKLFF.

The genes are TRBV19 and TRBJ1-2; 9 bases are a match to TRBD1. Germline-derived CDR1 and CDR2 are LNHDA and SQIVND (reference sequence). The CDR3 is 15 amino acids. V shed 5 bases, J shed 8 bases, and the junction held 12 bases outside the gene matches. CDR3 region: CASSAHRGLEEGYTF. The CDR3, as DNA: TGTGCCAGTAGTGCCCACAGGGGGCTGGAGGAAGGCTACACCTTC. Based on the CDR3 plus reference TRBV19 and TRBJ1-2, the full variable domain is DGGITQSPKYLFRKEGQNVTLSCEQNLNHDAMYWYRQDPGQGLRLIYYSQIVNDFQKGDIAEGYSVSREKKESFPLTVTSAQKNPTAFYLCASSAHRGLEEGYTFGSGTRLTVV.

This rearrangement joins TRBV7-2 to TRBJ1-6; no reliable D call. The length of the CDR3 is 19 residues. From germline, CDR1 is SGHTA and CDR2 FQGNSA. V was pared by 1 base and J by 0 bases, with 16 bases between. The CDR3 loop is CASSLVRVGSSSYNSPLHF. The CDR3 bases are TGTGCCAGCAGCTTAGTTCGGGTTGGCAGTAGCTCCTATAATTCACCCCTCCACTTT.

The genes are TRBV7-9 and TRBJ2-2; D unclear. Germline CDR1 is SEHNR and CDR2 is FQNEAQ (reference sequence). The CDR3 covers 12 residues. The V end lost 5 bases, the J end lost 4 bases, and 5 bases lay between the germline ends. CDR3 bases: TGTGCCAGCAGCCCCCTCACCGGGGAGCTGTTTTTT. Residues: CASSPLTGELFF.

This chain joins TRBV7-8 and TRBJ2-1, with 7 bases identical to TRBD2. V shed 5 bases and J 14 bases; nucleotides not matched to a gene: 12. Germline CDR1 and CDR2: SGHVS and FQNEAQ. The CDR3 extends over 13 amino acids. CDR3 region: CASSEARGLSKFF. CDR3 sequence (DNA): TGTGCCAGCAGCGAAGCCCGGGGACTATCGAAGTTCTTC.

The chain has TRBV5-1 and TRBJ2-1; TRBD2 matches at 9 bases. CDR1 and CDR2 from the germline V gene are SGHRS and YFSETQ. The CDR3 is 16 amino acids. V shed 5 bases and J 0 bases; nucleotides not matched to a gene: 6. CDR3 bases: TGCGCCAGCAGAGCCCATAGCGGGGGCTCCTACAATGAGCAGTTCTTC. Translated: CASRAHSGGSYNEQFF.

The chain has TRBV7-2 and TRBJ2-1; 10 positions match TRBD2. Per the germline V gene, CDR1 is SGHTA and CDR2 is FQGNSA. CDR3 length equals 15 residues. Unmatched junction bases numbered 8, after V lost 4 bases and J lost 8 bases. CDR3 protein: CASSSPGTSAHEQFF. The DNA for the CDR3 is TGTGCCAGCAGCTCCCCCGGGACTAGCGCCCATGAGCAGTTCTTC.

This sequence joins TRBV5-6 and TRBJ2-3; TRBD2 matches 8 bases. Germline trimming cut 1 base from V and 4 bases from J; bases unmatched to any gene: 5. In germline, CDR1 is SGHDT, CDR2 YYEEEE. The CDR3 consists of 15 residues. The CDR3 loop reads CASSLPGLEADTQYF. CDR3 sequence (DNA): TGTGCCAGCAGCTTGCCGGGACTAGAAGCAGATACGCAGTATTTT.

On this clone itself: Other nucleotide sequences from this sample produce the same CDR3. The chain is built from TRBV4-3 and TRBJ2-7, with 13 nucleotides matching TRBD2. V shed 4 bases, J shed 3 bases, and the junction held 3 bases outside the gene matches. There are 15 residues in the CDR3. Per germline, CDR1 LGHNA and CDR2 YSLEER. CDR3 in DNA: TGCGCCAGCAGCCTGGGACTAGCGGGAAACTACGAGCAGTACTTC. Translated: CASSLGLAGNYEQYF.

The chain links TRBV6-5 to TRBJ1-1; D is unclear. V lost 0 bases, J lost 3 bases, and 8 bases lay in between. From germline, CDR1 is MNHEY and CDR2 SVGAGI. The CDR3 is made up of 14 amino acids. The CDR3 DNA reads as TGTGCCAGCAGTTACTCTGGCGGAGACACTGAAGCTTTCTTT. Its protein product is CASSYSGGDTEAFF.

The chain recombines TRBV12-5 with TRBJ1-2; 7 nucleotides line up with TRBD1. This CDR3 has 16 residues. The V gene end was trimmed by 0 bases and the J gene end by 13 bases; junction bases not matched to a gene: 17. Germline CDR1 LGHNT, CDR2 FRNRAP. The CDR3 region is CASGLVVGQPSTSATF. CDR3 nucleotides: TGTGCTAGTGGTTTGGTAGTGGGACAGCCATCTACGTCCGCCACCTTC.

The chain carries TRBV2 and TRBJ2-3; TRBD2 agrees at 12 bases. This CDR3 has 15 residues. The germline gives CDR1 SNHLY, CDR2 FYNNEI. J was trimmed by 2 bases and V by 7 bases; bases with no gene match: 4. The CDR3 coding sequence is TGTGCCAGCATCCGACTAGCGGGGGTCACAGATACGCAGTATTTT. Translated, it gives CASIRLAGVTDTQYF.

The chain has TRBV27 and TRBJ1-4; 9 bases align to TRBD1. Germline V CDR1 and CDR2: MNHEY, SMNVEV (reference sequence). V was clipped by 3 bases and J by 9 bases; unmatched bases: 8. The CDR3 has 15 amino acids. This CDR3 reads CASSLGQGRPKKLFF. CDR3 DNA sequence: TGTGCCAGCAGTTTGGGACAGGGAAGACCTAAAAAACTGTTTTTT.

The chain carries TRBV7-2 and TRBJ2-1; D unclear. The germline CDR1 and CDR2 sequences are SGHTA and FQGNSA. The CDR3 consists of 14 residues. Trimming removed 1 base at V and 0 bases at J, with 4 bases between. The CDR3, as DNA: TGTGCCAGCAGCTTAGACAGCTCCTACAATGAGCAGTTCTTC. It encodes CASSLDSSYNEQFF. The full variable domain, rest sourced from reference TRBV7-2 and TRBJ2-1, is GAGVSQSPSNKVTEKGKDVELRCDPISGHTALYWYRQSLGQGLEFLIYFQGNSAPDKSGLPSDRFSAERTGGSVSTLTIQRTQQEDSAVYLCASSLDSSYNEQFFGPGTRLTVL.

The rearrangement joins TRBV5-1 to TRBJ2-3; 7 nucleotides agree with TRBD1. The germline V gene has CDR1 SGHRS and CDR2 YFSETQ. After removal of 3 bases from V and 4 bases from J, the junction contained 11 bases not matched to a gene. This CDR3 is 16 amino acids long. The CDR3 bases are TGCGCCAGCAGCTACAACAGGGGCGCCACCTCAGATACGCAGTATTTT. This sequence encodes CASSYNRGATSDTQYF.

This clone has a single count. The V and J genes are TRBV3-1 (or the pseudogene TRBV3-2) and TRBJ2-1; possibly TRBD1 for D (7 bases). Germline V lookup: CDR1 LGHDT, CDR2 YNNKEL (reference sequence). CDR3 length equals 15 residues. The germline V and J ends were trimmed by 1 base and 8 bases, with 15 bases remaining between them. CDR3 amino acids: CASSQAAAGGHEQFF. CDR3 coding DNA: TGTGCCAGCAGCCAAGCGGCGGCAGGGGGGCATGAGCAGTTCTTC.

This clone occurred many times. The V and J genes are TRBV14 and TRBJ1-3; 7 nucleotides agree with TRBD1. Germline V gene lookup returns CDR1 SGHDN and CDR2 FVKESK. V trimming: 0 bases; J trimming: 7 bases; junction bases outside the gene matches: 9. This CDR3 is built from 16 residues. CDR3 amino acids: CASSQDSTGTSNTIYF. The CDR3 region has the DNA TGTGCCAGCAGCCAAGATTCGACAGGGACAAGCAACACCATATATTTT. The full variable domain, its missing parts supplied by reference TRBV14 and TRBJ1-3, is EAGVTQFPSHSVIEKGQTVTLRCDPISGHDNLYWYRRVMGKEIKFLLHFVKESKQDESGMPNNRFLAERTGGTYSTLKVQPAELEDSGVYFCASSQDSTGTSNTIYFGEGSWLTVV.